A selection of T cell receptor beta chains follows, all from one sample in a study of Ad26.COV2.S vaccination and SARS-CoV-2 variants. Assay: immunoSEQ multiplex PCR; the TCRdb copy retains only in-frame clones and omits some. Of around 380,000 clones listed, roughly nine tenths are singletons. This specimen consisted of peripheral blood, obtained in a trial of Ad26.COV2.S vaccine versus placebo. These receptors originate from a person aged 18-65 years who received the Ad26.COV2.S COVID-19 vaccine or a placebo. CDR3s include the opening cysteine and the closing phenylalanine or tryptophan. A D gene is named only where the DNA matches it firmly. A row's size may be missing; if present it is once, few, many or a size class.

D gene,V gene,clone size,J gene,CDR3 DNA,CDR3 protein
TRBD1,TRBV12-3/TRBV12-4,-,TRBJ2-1,TGTGCCAGCAGATGGGACAGGGAACATGAGCAGTTCTTC,CASRWDREHEQFF
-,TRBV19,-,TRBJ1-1,TGTGCCAGTTGGGCGGGCACTGAAGCTTTCTTT,CASWAGTEAFF
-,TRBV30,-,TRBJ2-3,TGTGCCTGGAGTGTCTCTCCCGGTACAGATACGCAGTATTTT,CAWSVSPGTDTQYF
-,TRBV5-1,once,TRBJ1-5,TGCGCCAGCAGCTTGGAGTCAGGTAGCAATCAGCCCCAGCATTTT,CASSLESGSNQPQHF
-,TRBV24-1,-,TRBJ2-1,TGTGCCACCAGTGATCCGGACAGTACCTACAATGAGCAGTTCTTC,CATSDPDSTYNEQFF
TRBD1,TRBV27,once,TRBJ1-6,TGTGCCAGCAGTGCAACGACAGGGTTCTACAATTCACCCCTCCACTTT,CASSATTGFYNSPLHF
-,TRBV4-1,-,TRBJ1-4,TGCGCCAGCAGCCAACAGGCTCCAGAGGGGGAAAAACTGTTTTTT,CASSQQAPEGEKLFF
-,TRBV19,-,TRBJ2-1,TGTGCCAGTAGTATGTTGTACGGCAGCTCCTACAATGAGCAGTTCTTC,CASSMLYGSSYNEQFF
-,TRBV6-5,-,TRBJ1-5,TGTGCCAGCAGTCTAAGCAATCAGCCCCAGCATTTT,CASSLSNQPQHF
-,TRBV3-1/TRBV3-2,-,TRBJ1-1,TGTGCCAGCAGCCAAGATAATCAGGGTTTCACTGAAGCTTTCTTT,CASSQDNQGFTEAFF
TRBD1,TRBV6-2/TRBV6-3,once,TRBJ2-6,TGTGCCAGCAGTCGGAGGGGACAGGCTGGGGCCAACGTCCTGACTTTC,CASSRRGQAGANVLTF
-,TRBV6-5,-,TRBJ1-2,TGTGCCAGCAGTAGATACGGGACATCCTATGGCTACACCTTC,CASSRYGTSYGYTF
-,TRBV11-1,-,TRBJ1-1,TGTGCCAGCAGAGGTAACAGGGAGAGCACTGAAGCTTTCTTT,CASRGNRESTEAFF
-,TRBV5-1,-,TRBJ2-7,TGCGCCAGCAGCTTGGACTCAACCTACGAGCAGTACTTC,CASSLDSTYEQYF
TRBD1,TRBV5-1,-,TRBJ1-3,TGCGCCAGCAGCCCCGACAGGGTTGGAAACACCATATATTTT,CASSPDRVGNTIYF